The clone carrying this TCR beta chain was counted a few times. What it binds is unknown. This record comes from a study of blood T cells in healthy people across ages. Findings and caveats of the study: Nothing was known about donor CMV status, and this possibly confounded expanded clonotype changes.

Through a sample-barcoded 5' primer and a J-beta primer mix, a second PCR was run for about 6 to 12 cycles. TCRdb fed the 5' RACE reads into MiXCR, producing one record per CDR3 protein. This repertoire shows roughly 800,000 distinct CDR3 sequences, roughly 64% found once; its top ten account for approximately 20%. V lost 3 bases and J 7 bases, leaving 10 bases between the germline ends. The CDR3 consists of 14 residues. Germline CDR1 reads SGHTA; CDR2 reads FQGNSA. Researchers isolated at least 6 million PBMCs per sample. The rearrangement uses TRBV7-2 and TRBJ1-6; maybe TRBD1 (5 bases). Sequencing was performed on blood. The clonotype originates from a man younger than 45 in good health. CDR3 amino acids: CASSFGGRNSPLHF. The CDR3 region has the DNA TGTGCCAGCAGCTTCGGGGGTCGGAATTCACCCCTCCACTTT.